What follows is one T cell receptor (beta chain) and its context. Its specificity is not known. The data stem from a study of cytomegalovirus exposure and HLA in healthy donors. Study conclusions and caveats: There were some public TCRs occurring in many donors, but most TCR sequences were rare. Later analysis found that TCR beta chains associated with HLA were more clonally expanded than other, equally common chains. Owing to their indistinguishability, certain V segments, notably TRBV6-2 and TRBV6-3, were excluded.

Germline lookup yields CDR1 MNHEY and CDR2 SMNVEV (reference sequence). Trimming removed 6 bases at V and 0 bases at J, with 9 bases between. The CDR3 spans 13 residues. PCR used 60 Vbeta primers and 13 Jbeta primers. In the authors' methods: Approximately 11 million shared chains were among some 80 million unique TCR beta chains counted in a later analysis. Method: immunoSEQ multiplex PCR; TCRdb's copy keeps in-frame clones and lacks some. From that table come the V and J calls and clone size; the DNA was used to work out D and trimming. This sample yields 200,000 to 250,000 clones, of which approximately 84% are seen a single time; more than 0.45% belongs to the top ten.

The V and J genes are TRBV27 and TRBJ2-7, with D possibly TRBD1 on 6 matching bases. The material sequenced was PBMCs. This clonotype was sampled from a woman between 35 and 50 years old in good health and CMV-seronegative. CDR3 sequence: CASRTGTSYEQYF. CDR3 nucleotides: TGTGCCAGCAGGACAGGTACCTCCTACGAGCAGTACTTC.